The next 2 T cell receptor beta chains were all read from a single sample in a study of PD-L1 blockade in urothelial cancer (TCRdb year 2017). The time point label corresponds to: pretreatment peripheral blood. Library preparation was by the immunoSEQ multiplex PCR assay. TCRdb's version of the immuneACCESS table is confined to in-frame rearrangements and falls short of the full clone set. An unresolved V gene accounts for under half of the shortfall where checked; the remainder is of unknown origin. This sample lists tens of thousands of clones; roughly four fifths were detected once. Roughly 7.1% of the sample lies in the top ten. The sample was PBMCs, taken around atezolizumab (anti-PD-L1) treatment. The receptor set was obtained from a man aged 55-75 years with urothelial cancer.

The count of this clone is one. This chain joins TRBV4-1 and TRBJ1-1; a weak D match, TRBD1 (6 bases). CDR1 and CDR2 from the germline V gene are MGHRA and YSYEKL. The CDR3 extends over 16 amino acids. Trimming shortened V by 4 bases and J by 0 bases, and 15 bases separated the two germline ends. Written as DNA, the CDR3 is TGCGCCAGCAGCCCGGCCGGGGGGCCTATGAACACTGAAGCTTTCTTT. Translation gives CASSPAGGPMNTEAFF.

The rearrangement uses TRBV15 and TRBJ1-6; D unresolved. Germline V gives CDR1 LNHNV, CDR2 YYDKDF (reference sequence). The CDR3 loop spans 15 amino acids. Trimming removed 1 base at V and 4 bases at J, with 8 bases between. The CDR3 bases are TGTGCCACCAGCAGAGGCAGGACTTATAATTCACCCCTCCACTTT. Its translation: CATSRGRTYNSPLHF.